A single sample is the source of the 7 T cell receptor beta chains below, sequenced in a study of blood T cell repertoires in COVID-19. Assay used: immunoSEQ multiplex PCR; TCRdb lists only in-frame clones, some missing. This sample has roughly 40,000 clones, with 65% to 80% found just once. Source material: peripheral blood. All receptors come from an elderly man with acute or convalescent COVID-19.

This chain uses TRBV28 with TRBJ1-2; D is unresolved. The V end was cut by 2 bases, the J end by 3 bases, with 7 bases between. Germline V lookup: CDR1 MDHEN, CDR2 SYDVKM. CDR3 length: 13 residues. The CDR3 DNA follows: TGTGCCAGCAGTTTAGGGAGATACTATGGCTACACCTTC. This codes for CASSLGRYYGYTF.

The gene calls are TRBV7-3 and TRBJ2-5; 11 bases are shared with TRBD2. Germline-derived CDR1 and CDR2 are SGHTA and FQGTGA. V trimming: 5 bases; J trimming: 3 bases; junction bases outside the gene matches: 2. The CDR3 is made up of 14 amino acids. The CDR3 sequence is CASSPGLAEETQYF. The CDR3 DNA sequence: TGTGCCAGCAGCCCGGGACTAGCGGAAGAGACCCAGTACTTC.

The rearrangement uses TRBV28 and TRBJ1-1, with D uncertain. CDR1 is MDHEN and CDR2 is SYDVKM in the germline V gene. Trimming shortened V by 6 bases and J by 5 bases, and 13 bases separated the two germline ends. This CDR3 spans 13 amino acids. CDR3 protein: CASRTTRGTEAFF. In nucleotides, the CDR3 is TGTGCCAGCAGGACGACAAGAGGGACTGAAGCTTTCTTT.

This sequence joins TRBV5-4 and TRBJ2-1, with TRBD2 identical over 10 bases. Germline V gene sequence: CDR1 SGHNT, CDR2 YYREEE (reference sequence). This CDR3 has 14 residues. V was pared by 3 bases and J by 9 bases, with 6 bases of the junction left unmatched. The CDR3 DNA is TGTGCCAGCAGCTCGACTAGCGGGTTGGGTGAGCAGTTCTTC. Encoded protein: CASSSTSGLGEQFF.

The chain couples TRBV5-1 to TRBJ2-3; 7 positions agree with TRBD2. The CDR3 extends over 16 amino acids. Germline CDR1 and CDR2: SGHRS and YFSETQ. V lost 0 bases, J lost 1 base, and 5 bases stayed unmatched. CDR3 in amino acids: CASSLGRSGGTDTQYF. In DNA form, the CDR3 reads TGCGCCAGCAGCTTGGGTCGGAGCGGGGGCACAGATACGCAGTATTTT.

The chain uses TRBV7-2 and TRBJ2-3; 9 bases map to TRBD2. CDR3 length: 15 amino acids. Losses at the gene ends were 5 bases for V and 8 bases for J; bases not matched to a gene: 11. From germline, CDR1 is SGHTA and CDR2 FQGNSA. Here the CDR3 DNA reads TGTGCCAGCAGCCGCTCGGGGCGGGAGGGCGGTACGCAGTATTTT. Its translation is CASSRSGREGGTQYF.

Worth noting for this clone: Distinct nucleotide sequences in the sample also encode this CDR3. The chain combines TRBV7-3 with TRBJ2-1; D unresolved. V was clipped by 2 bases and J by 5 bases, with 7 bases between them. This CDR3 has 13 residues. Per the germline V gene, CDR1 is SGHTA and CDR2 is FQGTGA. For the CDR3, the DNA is TGTGCCAGCAGCTTAGGCCAGAACAATGAGCAGTTCTTC. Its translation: CASSLGQNNEQFF. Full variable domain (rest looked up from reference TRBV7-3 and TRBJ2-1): GAGVSQTPSNKVTEKGKYVELRCDPISGHTALYWYRQSLGQGPEFLIYFQGTGAADDSGLPNDRFFAVRPEGSVSTLKIQRTERGDSAVYLCASSLGQNNEQFFGPGTRLTVL.